This section outlines one TCR beta chain sequence together with its context. There were TCR beta CDR3 regions amplified from RNA transcripts. HTBI primers were the set used in a first-round RT-PCR of the TCR CDR3. One entry per CDR3 protein, called by TCRdb with MiXCR from the multiplex PCR reads. Here the sample spans nearly 750,000 distinct CDR3 sequences, approximately 36% being singletons. The sample comes from a study of T cells in Graves' hyperthyroidism and ophthalmopathy. Trimming removed 4 bases at V and 3 bases at J, with 9 bases between. The CDR3 covers 12 residues. Germline V lookup: CDR1 SQVTM, CDR2 ANQGSEA.

The chain combines TRBV29-1 with TRBJ1-1; possible D gene TRBD1, 6 bases. This receptor was taken from a woman aged 35 to 49 with Graves' hyperthyroidism. The sequenced sample consisted of blood. The DNA for the CDR3 is TGCAGCGTTGGGGCAGGGGACACTGAAGCTTTCTTT. This sequence encodes CSVGAGDTEAFF.